These 32 T cell receptor beta chains were sequenced from one sample in a study of T cells in localized non-small cell lung cancer (dated by TCRdb to the early 2020s). The library was generated by the immunoSEQ multiplex PCR assay. Here the immuneACCESS table is served through TCRdb, limited to in-frame sequences with V and J called. Missing clones are a known gap in these copies; in checked studies unresolved V genes cover under half, and the rest lacks a known reason. In this sample the table shows 52,000 or so clones, around four fifths of which occur a single time. The top ten hold roughly 15% of the sample. The material was peripheral blood mononuclear cells, obtained before any cancer treatment. The receptor source for this set is a man between 40 and 75 years old with stage III lung adenocarcinoma.

The V call is TRBV7-8, the J call TRBJ2-7; D unresolved. The CDR3 loop spans 12 amino acids. The V end lost 2 bases, the J end lost 6 bases, and 8 bases lay between the germline ends. Germline V gene data show CDR1 as SGHVS and CDR2 as FQNEAQ. CDR3 residues: CASSLFGPEQYF. As DNA, the CDR3 is TGTGCCAGCAGCTTATTTGGGCCCGAGCAGTACTTC.

The chain combines TRBV6-5 with TRBJ1-4; 9 bases fit TRBD1. This CDR3 comprises 14 residues. V trimming: 6 bases; J trimming: 8 bases; junction bases outside the gene matches: 7. The germline V gene encodes CDR1 MNHEY and CDR2 SVGAGI. In DNA form, the CDR3 reads TGTGCCAGCAGCCCCGGACAGGGGAGGGAAAAACTGTTTTTT. Translation: CASSPGQGREKLFF.

The chain joins TRBV28 to TRBJ1-4; D is unclear. Trimming cost V 2 bases and J 5 bases, with 18 bases left between them. This CDR3 is 17 amino acids long. Germline assignment: CDR1 MDHEN and CDR2 SYDVKM. The CDR3 sequence: CASSLRIVGRTNEKLFF. The CDR3 DNA reads TGTGCCAGCAGTTTACGAATTGTAGGACGGACGAATGAAAAACTGTTTTTT.

This chain links TRBV2 with TRBJ2-2, with 14 bases lining up with TRBD2. Germline loops: CDR1 SNHLY, CDR2 FYNNEI. CDR3 size: 15 residues. The V segment lost 6 bases and the J segment 3 bases; nucleotides outside the gene matches: 0. This CDR3 is CASRGLAGDTGELFF. The DNA of the CDR3 is TGTGCCAGCAGGGGACTAGCGGGGGACACCGGGGAGCTGTTTTTT. Full variable domain (outside the CDR3, taken from reference TRBV2 and TRBJ2-2): EPEVTQTPSHQVTQMGQEVILRCVPISNHLYFYWYRQILGQKVEFLVSFYNNEISEKSEIFDDQFSVERPDGSNFTLKIRSTKLEDSAMYFCASRGLAGDTGELFFGEGSRLTVL.

The V and J genes are TRBV5-4 and TRBJ2-2; D is uncertain. V lost 2 bases to trimming and J lost 1 base, with 6 bases between them. Germline V gene lookup returns CDR1 SGHNT and CDR2 YYREEE (reference sequence). The CDR3 runs to 14 residues. CDR3 DNA sequence: TGTGCCAGCAGCTTTGTAGGGAACACCGGGGAGCTGTTTTTT. This sequence encodes CASSFVGNTGELFF.

The chain combines TRBV10-3 with TRBJ1-2; D not resolved. V lost 4 bases and J 6 bases, leaving 9 bases between the germline ends. The V gene's germline CDR1 is ENHRY and CDR2 SYGVKD. The CDR3 covers 12 residues. CDR3: CAISVREDGYTF. The CDR3 DNA is TGTGCCATCAGTGTACGCGAAGATGGCTACACCTTC.

The chain links TRBV6-1 to TRBJ1-1; D not certain. The length of the CDR3 is 16 residues. The germline V and J ends were trimmed by 0 bases and 0 bases, with 11 bases remaining between them. The germline V gene encodes CDR1 MNHNS and CDR2 SASEGT. This CDR3 reads CASSEASYGLNTEAFF. DNA for the CDR3: TGTGCCAGCAGTGAAGCGTCATACGGATTGAACACTGAAGCTTTCTTT.

This chain links TRBV15 with TRBJ1-5, with a tentative D call TRBD1 (6 bases). The CDR3 runs 14 residues. Germline loops: CDR1 LNHNV, CDR2 YYDKDF (reference sequence). With 1 base removed from V and 4 bases from J, the gap between germline ends came to 8 bases. In nucleotides, the CDR3 is TGTGCCACCAGCAGAGGGGGGACAAATCAGCCCCAGCATTTT. Protein: CATSRGGTNQPQHF.

The rearrangement uses TRBV28 and TRBJ2-2; D gene uncertain. This CDR3 comprises 14 residues. The germline V and J ends were trimmed by 4 bases and 3 bases, with 9 bases remaining between them. Germline V gene lookup returns CDR1 MDHEN and CDR2 SYDVKM. The CDR3 sequence: CASSSAQHTGELFF. The CDR3 DNA is TGTGCCAGCAGTTCGGCACAACACACCGGGGAGCTGTTTTTT. Supplemented by reference TRBV28 and TRBJ2-2, the full variable domain reads DVKVTQSSRYLVKRTGEKVFLECVQDMDHENMFWYRQDPGLGLRLIYFSYDVKMKEKGDIPEGYSVSREKKERFSLILESASTNQTSMYLCASSSAQHTGELFFGEGSRLTVL.

The chain recombines TRBV7-9 with TRBJ1-2, with 7 nucleotides matching TRBD1. The CDR3 has 13 residues. CDR1 SEHNR and CDR2 FQNEAQ come from the germline V gene (reference sequence). V gave up 5 bases and J gave up 8 bases; unmatched junction bases: 8. The CDR3 DNA reads as TGTGCCAGCAGCCCAGGGGGAGTCTGGGGCTACACCTTC. This gives the protein CASSPGGVWGYTF.

V is TRBV5-1 and J is TRBJ2-1, with TRBD1 matching over 7 bases. The J segment lost 9 bases and the V segment lost 3 bases, leaving 3 bases of the junction unmatched. The CDR3 runs to 12 residues. Germline loops: CDR1 SGHRS, CDR2 YFSETQ. CDR3 residues: CASSSQGSEQFF. CDR3 nucleotide sequence: TGCGCCAGCAGCTCACAGGGGAGTGAGCAGTTCTTC.

This clone was observed a handful of times. The chain recombines TRBV25-1 with TRBJ1-2; no reliable D call. Trimming stripped 5 bases from V and 8 bases from J, with 15 bases between. CDR1 MGHDK and CDR2 SYGVNS come from the germline V gene. The CDR3 totals 13 residues. The CDR3 nucleotides are TGTGCCAGCAGTCCCGGTCACTCTCCCGGCTACACCTTC. Translated, it gives CASSPGHSPGYTF.

The genes are TRBV15 and TRBJ2-7; no definite D call. Germline V CDR1 and CDR2: LNHNV, YYDKDF (reference sequence). Trimming pared 8 bases from V and 4 bases from J, leaving 9 bases between. The CDR3 is 11 amino acids. CDR3 coding DNA: TGTGCCACCGGGTGGGGATACGAGCAGTACTTC. Translated, it gives CATGWGYEQYF.

The gene calls are TRBV7-3 and TRBJ1-1; the D gene is possibly TRBD1 (5 bases). CDR1 and CDR2 (germline): SGHTA, FQGTGA. This CDR3 spans 13 amino acids. The V end was cut by 1 base, the J end by 5 bases, with 8 bases between. The CDR3: CASSLNRWTEAFF. The CDR3 region has the DNA TGTGCCAGCAGCTTAAACAGGTGGACTGAAGCTTTCTTT.

This clone was counted only a few times. The V call is TRBV14, the J call TRBJ1-1; D might be TRBD1 (5 bases). The CDR3 has 13 amino acids. Trimming pared 0 bases from V and 7 bases from J, leaving 9 bases between. Germline loops: CDR1 SGHDN, CDR2 FVKESK. The CDR3 here is CASSQDGGIEAFF. CDR3 sequence (DNA): TGTGCCAGCAGCCAAGATGGGGGTATTGAAGCTTTCTTT. Based on the CDR3 plus reference TRBV14 and TRBJ1-1, the full variable domain is EAGVTQFPSHSVIEKGQTVTLRCDPISGHDNLYWYRRVMGKEIKFLLHFVKESKQDESGMPNNRFLAERTGGTYSTLKVQPAELEDSGVYFCASSQDGGIEAFFGQGTRLTVV.

This chain uses TRBV9 with TRBJ1-3; 8 positions match TRBD1. The CDR3 runs to 14 residues. V dropped 3 bases and J dropped 3; count of bases not matched to a gene: 2. Germline lookup yields CDR1 SGDLS and CDR2 YYNGEE. The CDR3 region is CASSATGGGNTIYF. The CDR3 DNA follows: TGTGCCAGCAGCGCCACAGGGGGTGGAAACACCATATATTTT.

This rearrangement joins TRBV11-2 to TRBJ2-7; possibly TRBD2 for D (5 bases). Germline CDR1 reads SGHAT; CDR2 reads FQNNGV. The V end lost 0 bases, the J end lost 8 bases, and 14 bases lay between the germline ends. The CDR3 length is 14 residues. This CDR3 is CASSLDRGSDKQYF. CDR3 coding DNA: TGTGCCAGCAGCTTAGATCGAGGTAGCGACAAGCAGTACTTC. Full variable domain (rest looked up from reference TRBV11-2 and TRBJ2-7): EAGVAQSPRYKIIEKRQSVAFWCNPISGHATLYWYQQILGQGPKLLIQFQNNGVVDDSQLPKDRFSAERLKGVDSTLKIQPAKLEDSAVYLCASSLDRGSDKQYFGPGTRLTVT.

V usage is TRBV19 and J usage is TRBJ2-7; 10 bases fit TRBD2. The ends lost 6 bases at V and 7 bases at J; junction bases unmatched: 12. CDR1 is LNHDA and CDR2 is SQIVND in the germline V gene (reference sequence). This CDR3 comprises 15 residues. CDR3 protein: CASSPAGGLGLEQYF. Here the CDR3 DNA reads TGTGCCAGTAGCCCAGCGGGAGGGCTAGGTTTGGAGCAGTACTTC.

The chain is built from TRBV7-3 and TRBJ2-2; possibly TRBD1 for D (5 bases). Germline assignment: CDR1 SGHTA and CDR2 FQGTGA. Trimming cost V 5 bases and J 1 base, with 8 bases left between them. The CDR3 runs 14 residues. The CDR3 DNA reads as TGTGCCAGCAGCCAAGGACAGAACACCGGGGAGCTGTTTTTT. It codes for CASSQGQNTGELFF.

CDR3 DNA: TGCGCCAGCAGTCAATGGCAGCGGGGGTCCTACAATGAGCAGTTCTTC. Its protein product is CASSQWQRGSYNEQFF. The chain recombines TRBV23-1 with TRBJ2-1; 8 bases align to TRBD2. TRBV23-1 is given ORF status, its function remaining uncertain. V gave up 1 base and J gave up 1 base; unmatched junction bases: 3. CDR3 length: 16 amino acids.

A few counts support this clone. V gene TRBV30 combines with J gene TRBJ1-1; 8 bases fit TRBD1. From germline, CDR1 is GTSNPN and CDR2 SVGIG (reference sequence). J gave up 4 bases and V 0 bases, and 4 bases lay outside the gene matches. The CDR3 covers 14 residues. The CDR3 bases are TGTGCCTGGAGTGTAGAGGACAGGGTCACTGAAGCTTTCTTT. Translation: CAWSVEDRVTEAFF.

The gene calls are TRBV25-1 and TRBJ2-2, with a weak D call TRBD1 (7 bases). Germline-derived CDR1 and CDR2 are MGHDK and SYGVNS. The CDR3 runs 16 residues. V was clipped by 4 bases and J by 3 bases, with 15 bases between them. The CDR3 nucleotides are TGTGCCAGCAGTGGGGGGGACAGAGACTACACCGGGGAGCTGTTTTTT. It encodes CASSGGDRDYTGELFF.

This clone showed up just a few times. The chain carries TRBV10-3 and TRBJ2-3, with D tentatively TRBD2 (6 bases). The CDR3 sequence is 16 residues long. Trimming removed 6 bases from V and 0 bases from J, with 16 bases in between. Germline values: CDR1 ENHRY, CDR2 SYGVKD. This chain's CDR3 is CAISSTGADSTDTQYF. DNA of the CDR3: TGTGCCATCAGCTCTACGGGAGCCGATAGCACAGATACGCAGTATTTT.

Only one count was recorded for this clone. Here the CDR3 reads CASSSTGQPGEKLFF. Written as DNA, the CDR3 is TGTGCCAGCAGCTCGACGGGACAGCCGGGGGAAAAACTGTTTTTT. This rearrangement joins TRBV11-3 to TRBJ1-4; TRBD1 matches 7 bases. In germline, CDR1 is SGHNT, CDR2 YENEEA. This CDR3 comprises 15 residues. J lost 8 bases, V lost 4 bases, and 10 bases had no gene match.

The rearrangement links TRBV25-1 to TRBJ2-5; 10 bases map to TRBD1. CDR1 is MGHDK and CDR2 is SYGVNS in the germline V gene. The CDR3 is 15 residues long. V lost 3 bases and J lost 5; bases outside the gene matches: 6. DNA of the CDR3: TGTGCCAGCAGTGACCCGGGACAGGGGCAGGAGACCCAGTACTTC. Protein: CASSDPGQGQETQYF.

V and J are TRBV5-6 and TRBJ1-6, with D perhaps matching TRBD1 (5 bases). This CDR3 is 15 amino acids long. Trimming took off 0 bases at V and 8 bases at J, with 12 bases between the two ends. Germline V lookup: CDR1 SGHDT, CDR2 YYEEEE. This CDR3 is CASSLAAGNDSPLHF. The CDR3, as DNA: TGTGCCAGCAGCTTGGCCGCAGGGAACGATTCACCCCTCCACTTT.

V is TRBV19 and J is TRBJ1-5, with D maybe TRBD1 (6 bases). With 7 bases removed from V and 8 bases from J, the gap between germline ends came to 15 bases. This CDR3 is built from 13 residues. The germline CDR1 and CDR2 sequences are LNHDA and SQIVND (reference sequence). The CDR3 DNA is TGTGCCAGTACCGGGACAAGATCGGAGCCCCAGCATTTT. This sequence encodes CASTGTRSEPQHF.

V usage is TRBV9 and J usage is TRBJ2-1; possible D gene TRBD2, 5 bases. Deletions cut 0 bases from V and 3 bases from J, with 10 bases between. The germline V gene encodes CDR1 SGDLS and CDR2 YYNGEE. This CDR3 comprises 15 residues. CDR3 in amino acids: CASSVAYGGYNEQFF. CDR3 sequence (DNA): TGTGCCAGCAGCGTAGCTTATGGAGGCTACAATGAGCAGTTCTTC.

This chain links TRBV9 with TRBJ1-4; D remains unclear. CDR1 is SGDLS and CDR2 is YYNGEE in the germline V gene. V lost 0 bases and J 5 bases, leaving 5 bases between the germline ends. The CDR3 totals 13 residues. The CDR3 sequence: CASSVGVNEKLFF. DNA of the CDR3: TGTGCCAGCAGCGTAGGGGTGAATGAAAAACTGTTTTTT.

This clone was seen a handful of times. The chain uses TRBV2 and TRBJ1-1, with no clear D. V shed 5 bases and J shed 4 bases, with 11 bases lying between them. Germline V gene data show CDR1 as SNHLY and CDR2 as FYNNEI. The CDR3 extends over 13 amino acids. The CDR3 reads CASSSPGSTEAFF. DNA for the CDR3: TGTGCCAGCAGTTCTCCGGGGAGCACTGAAGCTTTCTTT.

With respect to this clone: At the DNA level, this CDR3 is encoded by other sequences in the same sample as well. The rearrangement joins TRBV11-3 to TRBJ2-1; D is perhaps TRBD2 (5 bases). Trimming took off 5 bases at V and 3 bases at J, with 8 bases between the two ends. The CDR3 extends over 13 amino acids. Germline V gene data show CDR1 as SGHNT and CDR2 as YENEEA. The CDR3 loop is CASSPRGYNEQFF. The CDR3 DNA sequence: TGTGCCAGCAGCCCCCGGGGCTACAATGAGCAGTTCTTC.

Points on this clone: The junction and the germline gene differ at one end; a read error may be behind it. V is TRBV2 and J is TRBJ1-5; D unclear. Germline V CDR1 and CDR2: SNHLY, FYNNEI. CDR3 length equals 13 residues. The CDR3 DNA reads TGTGCCAGCAGTGAAGAGGTTAATCAGCCCCGGCATTTT. It translates to CASSEEVNQPRHF. Complete variable domain (other parts from reference TRBV2 and TRBJ1-5): EPEVTQTPSHQVTQMGQEVILRCVPISNHLYFYWYRQILGQKVEFLVSFYNNEISEKSEIFDDQFSVERPDGSNFTLKIRSTKLEDSAMYFCASSEEVNQPRHFGDGTRLSIL.